Given below is one T cell receptor beta chain in context. This specimen comes from a study of regulatory T cells in long-lasting Graves disease. CDR1 SGHAT and CDR2 FQNNGV come from the germline V gene. CDR3 length: 18 residues. V was pared by 7 bases and J by 4 bases, with 28 bases between. According to the study, TCR beta libraries were built with iRepertoire HTBI primers and CDR3-region Arm-PCR. TCRdb ran MiXCR on the multiplex PCR reads and lists one entry per CDR3 protein. This table has roughly 500,000 distinct CDR3 sequences, 12% to 15% appearing once. Time point of the sample: newly diagnosed GD, antithyroid drugs for less than 3 months. From RNA extracted from PBMCs, the TCR library was made. The same specimen was also included in a second study, on T cells in Graves' hyperthyroidism and ophthalmopathy.

This sequence originates from a woman in her forties or fifties with Graves disease. The sequencing used peripheral blood mononuclear cells (PBMCs), collected at new diagnosis, from a patient treated with antithyroid drugs. V gene TRBV11-2 combines with J gene TRBJ2-5, with D uncertain. The CDR3: CASTPFDESVYSRETQYF. As DNA, the CDR3 is TGTGCCAGCACCCCGTTTGACGAGTCTGTTTATTCACGAGAGACCCAGTACTTC.